A single sample is the source of the 17 T cell receptor beta chains below, sequenced in a study of T cells in Graves' hyperthyroidism and ophthalmopathy. RNA transcripts yielded amplified TCR beta CDR3 regions. The primer set for the first-round RT-PCR of the TCR CDR3 was HTBI. TCRdb fed the multiplex PCR reads into MiXCR, producing one record per CDR3 protein. Among hundreds of thousands of distinct CDR3 sequences listed, around a sixth were seen once. Sequencing input: blood. These receptors were collected from a woman aged 18-29 years with Graves' hyperthyroidism.

The CDR3 DNA is TGCAGTGCTAGAGAGGGGGGTAACGGGGCCGGGGAGCTGTTTTTT. It yields the protein CSAREGGNGAGELFF. The chain combines TRBV20-1 with TRBJ2-2; D is possibly TRBD2 (6 bases). The CDR3 covers 15 residues. V lost 0 bases and J lost 6, with 14 bases in between. From germline, CDR1 is DFQATT and CDR2 SNEGSKA (reference sequence).

This clonotype appeared many times. The chain combines TRBV28 with TRBJ1-2; a weak D match, TRBD1 (5 bases). V shed 1 base and J shed 8 bases, with 14 bases lying between them. The CDR3 length is 14 residues. Looked up from germline, CDR1 is MDHEN and CDR2 is SYDVKM. In DNA form, the CDR3 reads TGTGCCAGCAGTTTATATATCGGGACTACAGGCTACACCTTC. As protein: CASSLYIGTTGYTF.

The table lists this clonotype with many counts. V and J are TRBV5-6 and TRBJ1-2; the match to TRBD1 covers 7 bases. J was trimmed by 7 bases and V by 3 bases; bases with no gene match: 6. CDR1 SGHDT and CDR2 YYEEEE come from the germline V gene. This CDR3 has 13 amino acids. The CDR3, as DNA: TGTGCCAGCAGCTGGGGACAGTGGGGTGGCTACACCTTC. Protein sequence: CASSWGQWGGYTF.

This clonotype occurred many times. The chain carries TRBV12-5 and TRBJ1-5; D unclear. The V end lost 0 bases, the J end lost 8 bases, and 11 bases lay between the germline ends. Germline V gives CDR1 LGHNT, CDR2 FRNRAP. This CDR3 contains 14 residues. CDR3 sequence (DNA): TGTGCTAGTGGTTTGGTACTCGAAAGGGAGCCCCAGCATTTT. Its translation: CASGLVLEREPQHF.

This clonotype occurred many times. The chain uses TRBV7-9 and TRBJ2-1; TRBD2 aligns across 11 bases. The ends lost 5 bases at V and 6 bases at J; junction bases unmatched: 6. The CDR3 covers 15 residues. The germline V gene has CDR1 SEHNR and CDR2 FQNEAQ (reference sequence). In nucleotides, the CDR3 is TGTGCCAGCAGCGTAACTAGCGGGAGCACCAATGAGCAGTTCTTC. It encodes CASSVTSGSTNEQFF.

This chain uses TRBV20-1 with TRBJ1-3, with 10 bases lining up with TRBD1. CDR1 is DFQATT, CDR2 SNEGSKA, per germline (reference sequence). V shed 1 base and J 4 bases; nucleotides not matched to a gene: 4. The CDR3 contains 15 residues. The CDR3 DNA reads as TGCAGTGCTAGAGGCTGGGACAGGGGAGGAAACACCATATATTTT. Its translation: CSARGWDRGGNTIYF.

This clonotype has at least ten counts. This sequence joins TRBV2 and TRBJ2-1, with 8 bases lining up with TRBD2. The CDR3 contains 13 residues. The germline V gene has CDR1 SNHLY and CDR2 FYNNEI. With V trimmed by 3 bases and J by 9 bases, 4 bases remained unmatched. CDR3 DNA sequence: TGTGCCAGCAGTGACGACGGGAGGGGTGAGCAGTTCTTC. Amino acids: CASSDDGRGEQFF.

The sample holds many counts of this clonotype. The V gene is TRBV5-6, the J gene TRBJ1-1, with a weak D call TRBD1 (6 bases). The V end was cut by 2 bases, the J end by 10 bases, with 18 bases between. Per the germline V gene, CDR1 is SGHDT and CDR2 is YYEEEE. This CDR3 contains 14 residues. CDR3 DNA sequence: TGTGCCAGCAGCTTCCGGGACACCCATCTGCCAGCTTTCTTT. It specifies CASSFRDTHLPAFF.

The chain couples TRBV7-9 to TRBJ2-1; tentatively, D is TRBD1 (5 bases). In germline, CDR1 is SEHNR, CDR2 FQNEAQ (reference sequence). V lost 5 bases and J lost 8, with 13 bases in between. The CDR3 totals 13 residues. CDR3 in DNA: TGTGCCAGCAGCAGGGGCGTGGGCGATGAGCAGTTCTTC. This codes for CASSRGVGDEQFF.

The chain uses TRBV4-1 and TRBJ2-1; TRBD2 aligns across 8 bases. Germline-derived CDR1 and CDR2 are MGHRA and YSYEKL. Germline trimming cut 3 bases from V and 7 bases from J; bases unmatched to any gene: 14. The CDR3 extends over 17 amino acids. CDR3: CASSQQMIGLALNEQFF. As DNA, the CDR3 is TGCGCCAGCAGCCAGCAGATGATCGGACTAGCTTTGAATGAGCAGTTCTTC.

The chain employs TRBV5-1 and TRBJ1-1, with 9 bases aligning to TRBD1. J was trimmed by 0 bases and V by 2 bases; bases with no gene match: 5. Germline-derived CDR1 and CDR2 are SGHRS and YFSETQ. The length of the CDR3 is 16 residues. The CDR3 spells CASSLRDRVLNTEAFF. The CDR3 region has the DNA TGCGCCAGCAGCTTAAGGGACAGGGTCCTGAACACTGAAGCTTTCTTT.

This clonotype occurred many times. This chain links TRBV12-3 or TRBV12-4 with TRBJ1-4, with no clear D. The CDR3 covers 14 residues. V dropped 1 base and J dropped 7 bases, with 10 bases sitting between them. CDR3 loop: CASSLGVPAEKLFF. CDR3 in DNA: TGTGCCAGCAGTTTAGGGGTTCCGGCTGAAAAACTGTTTTTT.

This clonotype was detected many times. V gene TRBV30 combines with J gene TRBJ2-7, with D possibly being TRBD2 (5 bases). CDR3 size: 13 residues. CDR1 is GTSNPN and CDR2 is SVGIG in the germline V gene (reference sequence). V was clipped by 2 bases and J by 3 bases, with 11 bases between them. The CDR3 DNA reads as TGTGCCTGGAGTCCTACACGGGACTACGAGCAGTACTTC. Translated: CAWSPTRDYEQYF.

This clonotype was detected many times. The chain combines TRBV5-1 with TRBJ2-7; D is possibly TRBD1 (7 bases). The CDR3 covers 16 residues. Trimming took 4 bases from V and 1 from J, leaving 18 bases between them. CDR1 and CDR2 from the germline V gene are SGHRS and YFSETQ. CDR3 in amino acids: CASSIRQGGSSYEQYF. The CDR3 DNA reads as TGCGCCAGCAGCATTAGACAGGGAGGCAGTTCCTACGAGCAGTACTTC.

The V call is TRBV5-4, the J call TRBJ2-7, with 8 bases aligning to TRBD1. The CDR3 has 14 residues. V was clipped by 4 bases and J by 5 bases; unmatched bases: 8. The V gene's germline CDR1 is SGHNT and CDR2 YYREEE (reference sequence). The chain's CDR3 is CASSNRDRNHEQYF. The CDR3 DNA is TGTGCCAGCAGCAACCGGGACAGGAACCACGAGCAGTACTTC.

This clonotype was seen many times. This sequence joins TRBV5-1 and TRBJ2-4; TRBD2 matches 8 bases. The germline gives CDR1 SGHRS, CDR2 YFSETQ. The CDR3 length is 15 residues. Unmatched junction bases numbered 4, after V lost 0 bases and J lost 5 bases. CDR3 in amino acids: CASSLVAGGENIQYF. In nucleotides, the CDR3 is TGCGCCAGCAGCTTGGTGGCGGGGGGCGAAAACATTCAGTACTTC. Together with reference TRBV5-1 and TRBJ2-4, the CDR3 gives the full variable domain: KAGVTQTPRYLIKTRGQQVTLSCSPISGHRSVSWYQQTPGQGLQFLFEYFSETQRNKGNFPGRFSGRQFSNSRSEMNVSTLELGDSALYLCASSLVAGGENIQYFGAGTRLSVL.

This clonotype was found many times. CDR3 DNA sequence: TGCGCCAGCAGCGAAAGCACAGATACGCAGTATTTT. This gives the protein CASSESTDTQYF. V is TRBV5-1 and J is TRBJ2-3; D unclear. The CDR3 consists of 12 residues. Looked up from germline, CDR1 is SGHRS and CDR2 is YFSETQ. The V end lost 4 bases, the J end lost 0 bases, and 3 bases lay between the germline ends.